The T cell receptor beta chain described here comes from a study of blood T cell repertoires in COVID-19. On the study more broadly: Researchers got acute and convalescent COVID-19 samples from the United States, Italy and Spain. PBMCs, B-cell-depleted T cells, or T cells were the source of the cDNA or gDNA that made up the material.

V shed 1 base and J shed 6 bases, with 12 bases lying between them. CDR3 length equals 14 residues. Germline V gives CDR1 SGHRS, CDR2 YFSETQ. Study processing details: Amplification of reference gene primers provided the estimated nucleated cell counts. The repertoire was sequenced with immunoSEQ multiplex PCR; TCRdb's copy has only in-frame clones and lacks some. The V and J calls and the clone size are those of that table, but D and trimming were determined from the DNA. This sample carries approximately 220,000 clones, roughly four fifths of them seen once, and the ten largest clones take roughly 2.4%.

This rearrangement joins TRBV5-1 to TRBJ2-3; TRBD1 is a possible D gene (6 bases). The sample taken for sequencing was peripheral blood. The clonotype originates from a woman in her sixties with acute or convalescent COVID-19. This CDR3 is CASSLQGITDTQYF. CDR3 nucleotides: TGCGCCAGCAGCTTGCAGGGGATAACGGATACGCAGTATTTT.